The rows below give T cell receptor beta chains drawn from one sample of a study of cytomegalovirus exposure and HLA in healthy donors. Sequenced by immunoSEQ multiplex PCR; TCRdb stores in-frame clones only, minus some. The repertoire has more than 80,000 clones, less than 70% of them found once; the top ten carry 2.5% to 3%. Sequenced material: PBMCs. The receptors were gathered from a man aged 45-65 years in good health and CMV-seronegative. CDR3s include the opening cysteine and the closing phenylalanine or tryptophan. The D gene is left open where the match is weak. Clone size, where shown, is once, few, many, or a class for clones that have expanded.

CDR3: CAWSSVLQGAIRGTEAFF; DNA: TGTGCCTGGAGTTCGGTTTTACAGGGGGCGATACGGGGGACTGAAGCTTTCTTT; V: TRBV30; J: TRBJ1-1; size: .; D: TRBD1
CDR3: CASSYLKQGTYGYTF; DNA: TGTGCCAGCAGTTACCTAAAACAGGGAACCTATGGCTACACCTTC; V: TRBV6-5; J: TRBJ1-2; size: few; D: .
CDR3: CASSVVGGLHEKLFF; DNA: TGTGCCAGCAGCGTAGTAGGGGGTCTCCACGAAAAACTGTTTTTT; V: TRBV9; J: TRBJ1-4; size: once; D: .
CDR3: CASSRAPTGVGYTF; DNA: TGTGCCAGCAGTAGGGCCCCGACAGGGGTCGGCTACACCTTC; V: TRBV6-5; J: TRBJ1-2; size: .; D: TRBD1
CDR3: CASSEPGTANTEAFF; DNA: TGTGCCAGCAGTGAACCCGGGACAGCCAACACTGAAGCTTTCTTT; V: TRBV25-1; J: TRBJ1-1; size: .; D: TRBD1
CDR3: CATSRDPRTGAGELFF; DNA: TGTGCCACCAGCAGAGACCCCCGGACAGGGGCCGGGGAGCTGTTTTTT; V: TRBV15; J: TRBJ2-2; size: .; D: TRBD1
CDR3: CASSHQQGAGNQPQHF; DNA: TGTGCCAGCAGCCACCAACAGGGGGCGGGCAATCAGCCCCAGCATTTT; V: TRBV4-2; J: TRBJ1-5; size: .; D: TRBD1
CDR3: CASSPPSLAGSTDTQYF; DNA: TGTGCCAGCAGCCCCCCGAGCCTAGCGGGGAGCACAGATACGCAGTATTTT; V: TRBV28; J: TRBJ2-3; size: .; D: TRBD2
CDR3: CASSRDRDYEQYF; DNA: TGTGCCAGCAGCCGGGACAGAGACTACGAGCAGTACTTC; V: TRBV7-9; J: TRBJ2-7; size: .; D: TRBD1
CDR3: CAISPRDEQFF; DNA: TGTGCCATCAGCCCCAGGGATGAGCAGTTCTTC; V: TRBV10-3; J: TRBJ2-1; size: .; D: .
CDR3: CASSPRTGNTDTQYF; DNA: TGTGCCAGCAGCCCTCGGACAGGAAACACAGATACGCAGTATTTT; V: TRBV7-8; J: TRBJ2-3; size: .; D: TRBD1
CDR3: CASSLRFGSGKGNTEAFF; DNA: TGTGCCAGCAGCTTAAGGTTCGGATCCGGGAAGGGGAACACTGAAGCTTTCTTT; V: TRBV7-3; J: TRBJ1-1; size: .; D: .
CDR3: CASSQEADQPQHF; DNA: TGCGCCAGCAGCCAAGAAGCCGATCAGCCCCAGCATTTT; V: TRBV4-3; J: TRBJ1-5; size: .; D: .
CDR3: CASSARGAEAFF; DNA: TGTGCCAGCAGTGCCAGGGGGGCTGAAGCTTTCTTT; V: TRBV6-1; J: TRBJ1-1; size: .; D: TRBD1
CDR3: CASSSWTGPMNTEAFF; DNA: TGTGCCAGCAGCTCGTGGACAGGCCCCATGAACACTGAAGCTTTCTTT; V: TRBV7-3; J: TRBJ1-1; size: .; D: TRBD1
CDR3: CSVDPTSGGSTDTQYF; DNA: TGCAGCGTTGACCCGACTAGCGGGGGTAGCACAGATACGCAGTATTTT; V: TRBV29-1; J: TRBJ2-3; size: .; D: TRBD2
CDR3: CASSDRGRGYTF; DNA: TGTGCCAGCAGTGACAGGGGGCGAGGCTACACCTTC; V: TRBV6-1; J: TRBJ1-2; size: .; D: TRBD1
CDR3: CASSEGTGTQPQHF; DNA: TGTGCCAGCAGTGAAGGGACAGGCACTCAGCCCCAGCATTTT; V: TRBV6-1; J: TRBJ1-5; size: .; D: TRBD1
CDR3: CSVGGGAFGYTF; DNA: TGCAGCGTTGGCGGGGGCGCCTTTGGCTACACCTTC; V: TRBV29-1; J: TRBJ1-2; size: .; D: .
CDR3: CASSLWRGASGTVYNEQFF; DNA: TGTGCCAGCAGCCTGTGGAGGGGGGCTAGCGGGACGGTTTACAATGAGCAGTTCTTC; V: TRBV5-4; J: TRBJ2-1; size: .; D: TRBD2
CDR3: CASGLVTSRQGADTQYF; DNA: TGTGCTAGTGGTTTGGTAACTTCTCGGCAGGGGGCAGATACGCAGTATTTT; V: TRBV12-5; J: TRBJ2-3; size: .; D: TRBD1
CDR3: CASSRQDGGYGYTF; DNA: TGTGCCAGCAGTAGACAGGACGGTGGGTATGGCTACACCTTC; V: TRBV25-1; J: TRBJ1-2; size: .; D: .
CDR3: CASSFAGTPNNEQFF; DNA: TGTGCCAGCAGCTTCGCCGGGACACCGAACAATGAGCAGTTCTTC; V: TRBV9; J: TRBJ2-1; size: once; D: .
CDR3: CASTPDRRSNQPQHF; DNA: TGTGCCTCCACTCCAGACAGGAGAAGCAATCAGCCCCAGCATTTT; V: TRBV7-2; J: TRBJ1-5; size: few; D: .
CDR3: CASSVSVPYEQYF; DNA: TGTGCCAGCAGCGTTTCGGTCCCCTACGAGCAGTACTTC; V: TRBV10-3; J: TRBJ2-7; size: few; D: .
CDR3: CASSIPRVAPSSYEQYF; DNA: TGTGCCAGCAGCATCCCACGGGTGGCGCCGAGCTCCTACGAGCAGTACTTC; V: TRBV28; J: TRBJ2-7; size: .; D: .
CDR3: CASSPTGGTWGANVLTF; DNA: TGTGCCAGCTCGCCTACAGGGGGTACTTGGGGGGCCAACGTCCTGACTTTC; V: TRBV18; J: TRBJ2-6; size: .; D: TRBD1
CDR3: CASSRWSGAGSPLHF; DNA: TGTGCCAGCAGCCGGTGGTCAGGGGCCGGTTCACCCCTCCACTTT; V: TRBV28; J: TRBJ1-6; size: .; D: .
CDR3: CASSFDPPPGHAQYF; DNA: TGTGCCAGCAGCTTCGACCCACCTCCGGGACATGCGCAGTATTTT; V: TRBV7-6; J: TRBJ2-3; size: .; D: .
CDR3: CASGFTSGGATGELFF; DNA: TGTGCTAGTGGTTTCACTAGCGGGGGGGCCACCGGGGAGCTGTTTTTT; V: TRBV12-5; J: TRBJ2-2; size: .; D: TRBD2
CDR3: CASRPMSFIRGVGNQPQHF; DNA: TGTGCCAGCAGACCTATGAGCTTTATAAGAGGAGTTGGCAATCAGCCCCAGCATTTT; V: TRBV6-4; J: TRBJ1-5; size: .; D: .
CDR3: CASSVGMGTDTQYF; DNA: TGTGCCAGCAGCGTCGGTATGGGCACAGATACGCAGTATTTT; V: TRBV9; J: TRBJ2-3; size: .; D: .
CDR3: CASSQDLRGYGNTIYF; DNA: TGTGCCAGCAGCCAAGATCTAAGGGGCTACGGAAACACCATATATTTT; V: TRBV14; J: TRBJ1-3; size: few; D: .
CDR3: CASSALYRVGETQYF; DNA: TGCGCCAGCAGCGCCTTGTACAGGGTAGGGGAGACCCAGTACTTC; V: TRBV5-1; J: TRBJ2-5; size: .; D: .
CDR3: CASSLGILDTEQYF; DNA: TGTGCCAGCAGTTTAGGAATTTTAGACACTGAGCAGTACTTC; V: TRBV27; J: TRBJ2-7; size: once; D: .
CDR3: CASSLGGFGETQYF; DNA: TGTGCTAGCAGCTTAGGGGGCTTCGGGGAGACCCAGTACTTC; V: TRBV7-7; J: TRBJ2-5; size: .; D: TRBD1
CDR3: CASSPVGGGNQPQHF; DNA: TGCGCCAGCAGCCCCGTCGGGGGGGGAAATCAGCCCCAGCATTTT; V: TRBV5-1; J: TRBJ1-5; size: few; D: .
CDR3: CASSLGQGSNEQFF; DNA: TGTGCCAGCTCACTAGGACAGGGTTCGAATGAGCAGTTCTTC; V: TRBV18; J: TRBJ2-1; size: .; D: TRBD1
CDR3: CASKREVNTEAFF; DNA: TGTGCCAGCAAGAGGGAGGTGAACACTGAAGCTTTCTTT; V: TRBV6-1; J: TRBJ1-1; size: .; D: .
CDR3: CASSLGQGPDTQYF; DNA: TGCGCCAGCAGCTTGGGACAGGGGCCAGATACGCAGTATTTT; V: TRBV5-1; J: TRBJ2-3; size: .; D: TRBD1
CDR3: CASSPGLAGAYNEQFF; DNA: TGTGCCAGCAGCCCGGGACTAGCGGGAGCCTACAATGAGCAGTTCTTC; V: TRBV5-4; J: TRBJ2-1; size: .; D: TRBD2
CDR3: CASSQDQDISLHAEAFF; DNA: TGTGCCAGCAGCCAAGATCAGGACATCTCTTTACATGCTGAAGCTTTCTTT; V: TRBV4-2; J: TRBJ1-1; size: .; D: .
CDR3: CASSQGPARVGYGNEKLFF; DNA: TGCGCCAGCAGCCAGGGTCCGGCCAGGGTTGGTTACGGTAATGAAAAACTGTTTTTT; V: TRBV4-1; J: TRBJ1-4; size: .; D: .
CDR3: CASSLQGRDYGYTF; DNA: TGTGCCAGCAGCTTACAGGGCAGAGACTATGGCTACACCTTC; V: TRBV7-9; J: TRBJ1-2; size: .; D: .